The entry below gives a single T cell receptor beta chain sequence along with its context. Its antigen is undetermined. The data are from a study of T cell responses to AZD1222 COVID-19 vaccine. Sequencing used immunoSEQ multiplex PCR; TCRdb keeps in-frame clones, though not all of them. The sample lists about 140,000 clones, around 90% occurring once. Trimming took 3 bases from V and 4 from J, leaving 16 bases between them. CDR1 SGHNT and CDR2 YYREEE come from the germline V gene (reference sequence). The CDR3 runs 15 residues. Broader study findings: Only after the peak T cell response were repertoires sampled.

This TCR was sampled from an adult in good health. The genes are TRBV5-4 and TRBJ1-2; TRBD1 might be the D (6 bases). The sample here was peripheral blood, taken on day 0 of AZD1222 vaccination. CDR3 in amino acids: CASSSASGVRYGYTF. The CDR3 region has the DNA TGTGCCAGCAGCTCGGCCTCAGGGGTCCGCTATGGCTACACCTTC.